Below, 23 T cell receptor beta chains from the same sample are listed, as sequenced in a study of blood T cell repertoires in COVID-19. The assay was immunoSEQ multiplex PCR, and TCRdb's table has in-frame clones only and misses some. The sample has 400,000 to 500,000 clones, around nine tenths seen once. The material sequenced was PBMCs or T cells enriched from blood (not recorded which). The receptors were gathered from a woman between 35 and 50 years old who had recovered from COVID-19.

V and J are TRBV7-8 and TRBJ1-6; D may be TRBD1 (5 bases). V lost 5 bases to trimming and J lost 5 bases, with 16 bases between them. This CDR3 is built from 16 residues. In germline, CDR1 is SGHVS, CDR2 FQNEAQ. The CDR3 is CASSGRGGVDNSPLHF. For the CDR3, the DNA is TGTGCCAGCAGCGGCCGCGGGGGGGTGGATAATTCACCCCTCCACTTT.

V and J are TRBV27 and TRBJ2-1, with 7 bases that match TRBD1. CDR1 MNHEY and CDR2 SMNVEV come from the germline V gene (reference sequence). V lost 1 base to trimming and J lost 5 bases; unmatched junction nucleotides: 5. The CDR3 extends over 15 amino acids. This CDR3 reads CASSLFGTENNEQFF. In DNA form, the CDR3 reads TGTGCCAGCAGTTTATTTGGGACAGAGAACAATGAGCAGTTCTTC.

The chain has TRBV7-2 and TRBJ2-4; D may be TRBD2 (6 bases). The V end lost 3 bases, the J end lost 16 bases, and 13 bases lay between the germline ends. In germline, CDR1 is SGHTA, CDR2 FQGNSA. CDR3 length: 11 residues. The CDR3 spells CASSFGTAPYF. Written as DNA, the CDR3 is TGTGCCAGCAGCTTTGGGACTGCCCCATACTTC.

V usage is TRBV5-1 and J usage is TRBJ1-6; D remains unclear. CDR3 length equals 14 residues. Germline V gives CDR1 SGHRS, CDR2 YFSETQ. V was clipped by 0 bases and J by 16 bases, with 17 bases between them. This CDR3 reads CASSLGQPKDSLHF. CDR3 in DNA: TGCGCCAGCAGCTTGGGACAACCCAAAGATAGTCTCCACTTT.

The chain is built from TRBV28 and TRBJ2-5, with unresolved D. The CDR3 sequence is 13 residues long. V was clipped by 4 bases and J by 5 bases, with 11 bases between them. CDR1 and CDR2 from the germline V gene are MDHEN and SYDVKM. The CDR3 loop is CASSSLSPETQYF. CDR3 bases: TGTGCCAGCAGTTCCCTCTCCCCTGAGACCCAGTACTTC.

The J gene is TRBJ2-3, the V gene TRBV6-5; TRBD1 matches 7 bases. The germline CDR1 and CDR2 sequences are MNHEY and SVGAGI. This CDR3 region has 16 residues. Losses at the gene ends were 0 bases for V and 2 bases for J; bases not matched to a gene: 5. CDR3 sequence reads: CASSYSTGDPTDTQYF. The CDR3 DNA follows: TGTGCCAGCAGTTACTCTACAGGGGACCCCACAGATACGCAGTATTTT.

In nucleotides, the CDR3 is TGCGCCAGCAGCAACAGTTTTTATGGCTACACCTTC. Residues: CASSNSFYGYTF. The chain has TRBV5-1 and TRBJ1-2; D not certain. Trimming cost V 4 bases and J 5 bases, with 9 bases left between them. Germline CDR1 SGHRS, CDR2 YFSETQ. The CDR3 spans 12 residues.

This clone occurred once. The rearrangement links TRBV11-3 to TRBJ2-7; maybe TRBD2 (5 bases). The CDR3 extends over 14 amino acids. Germline V gene data show CDR1 as SGHNT and CDR2 as YENEEA. V gave up 5 bases and J gave up 0 bases, with 11 bases separating them. CDR3 region: CASSTSGSSYEQYF. Written as DNA, the CDR3 is TGTGCCAGCAGCACAAGCGGAAGCTCCTACGAGCAGTACTTC.

This chain joins TRBV4-3 and TRBJ1-2, with 7 bases fitting TRBD1. Losses at the gene ends were 1 base for V and 8 bases for J; bases not matched to a gene: 10. CDR3 length equals 15 residues. From germline, CDR1 is LGHNA and CDR2 YSLEER. CDR3 coding DNA: TGCGCCAGCAGCCAAGTGGAAGGGGGCAGAGGAGGCTACACCTTC. It codes for CASSQVEGGRGGYTF.

The V call is TRBV5-4, the J call TRBJ2-7; 10 bases fit TRBD1. The junction had 9 bases not matched to a gene; V was cut back by 4 bases and J by 2 bases. Germline V gene data show CDR1 as SGHNT and CDR2 as YYREEE (reference sequence). The CDR3 consists of 16 residues. This CDR3 reads CASSPPRGTGAYEQYF. The CDR3 DNA follows: TGTGCCAGCAGCCCCCCAAGGGGGACAGGGGCCTACGAGCAGTACTTC.

This sequence joins TRBV14 and TRBJ2-3; 7 nucleotides match TRBD2. The CDR3 is made up of 15 amino acids. Germline lookup yields CDR1 SGHDN and CDR2 FVKESK. V shed 1 base, J shed 6 bases, and the junction held 7 bases outside the gene matches. Here the CDR3 reads CASSQAAGVSDTQYF. The CDR3 DNA follows: TGTGCCAGCAGCCAAGCGGCGGGGGTTAGCGATACGCAGTATTTT.

The J gene is TRBJ1-5, the V gene TRBV10-3, with a weak D call TRBD1 (5 bases). Germline CDR1 is ENHRY and CDR2 is SYGVKD. V was trimmed by 3 bases and J by 6 bases, leaving 15 bases between them. The CDR3 extends over 15 amino acids. DNA of the CDR3: TGTGCCATCAGTGACGGGGCGGGGTCGGCTCAGCCCCAGCATTTT. Translation: CAISDGAGSAQPQHF.

The genes are TRBV29-1 and TRBJ1-2; 7 nucleotides match TRBD1. CDR3 length: 14 residues. Germline CDR1 SQVTM, CDR2 ANQGSEA. V lost 5 bases, J lost 3 bases, and 9 bases stayed unmatched. As DNA, the CDR3 is TGCAGCGTTCAGTTCCACAGGGGTGACTATGGCTACACCTTC. As protein: CSVQFHRGDYGYTF.

V usage is TRBV9 and J usage is TRBJ1-2; D uncertain. Germline V CDR1 and CDR2: SGDLS, YYNGEE. V lost 4 bases and J lost 8, with 24 bases in between. This CDR3 comprises 16 residues. The CDR3 nucleotides are TGTGCCAGCAGCTCCCCGGGCGGAAAAACCGGAGGGGGCTACACCTTC. Amino acid sequence: CASSSPGGKTGGGYTF.

This chain joins TRBV18 and TRBJ1-4, with a tentative D call TRBD1 (6 bases). V gave up 5 bases and J gave up 7 bases, with 20 bases separating them. Per the germline V gene, CDR1 is KGHSH and CDR2 is LQKENI. The CDR3 totals 16 residues. This CDR3 reads CASSRTDSPFSEKLFF. In DNA, the CDR3 is TGTGCCAGCTCAAGGACAGATAGTCCCTTTTCTGAAAAACTGTTTTTT.

This chain connects TRBV9 to TRBJ1-4, with 9 bases aligning to TRBD1. After removal of 0 bases from V and 6 bases from J, the junction contained 6 bases not matched to a gene. Per the germline V gene, CDR1 is SGDLS and CDR2 is YYNGEE. The CDR3 runs to 16 residues. The CDR3 loop reads CASSVDLWTGDEKLFF. The CDR3 bases are TGTGCCAGCAGCGTAGACTTATGGACAGGGGATGAAAAACTGTTTTTT.

Only one count was recorded for this clone. This chain links TRBV9 with TRBJ1-6; 7 bases are shared with TRBD1. The CDR3 length is 15 residues. The germline V gene has CDR1 SGDLS and CDR2 YYNGEE. After removal of 2 bases from V and 4 bases from J, the junction contained 3 bases not matched to a gene. CDR3 sequence reads: CASSVTGAYNSPLHF. Written as DNA, the CDR3 is TGTGCCAGCAGCGTTACAGGGGCATATAATTCACCCCTCCACTTT.

The J gene is TRBJ2-7, the V gene TRBV30; D is possibly TRBD2 (6 bases). V was clipped by 5 bases and J by 7 bases, with 15 bases between them. This CDR3 has 12 amino acids. Per the germline V gene, CDR1 is GTSNPN and CDR2 is SVGIG (reference sequence). CDR3 sequence (DNA): TGTGCCTGGGACCTCGGGAGTAGGGAGCAGTACTTC. This sequence encodes CAWDLGSREQYF.

The chain recombines TRBV20-1 with TRBJ1-5; no definite D call. This CDR3 comprises 15 residues. Looked up from germline, CDR1 is DFQATT and CDR2 is SNEGSKA (reference sequence). V was trimmed by 3 bases and J by 1 base, leaving 13 bases between them. The CDR3: CSASRGGLSNQPQHF. CDR3 DNA sequence: TGCAGTGCTAGTCGGGGAGGGTTAAGCAATCAGCCCCAGCATTTT.

This clone came up a few times. The rearrangement uses TRBV27 and TRBJ1-1; the match to TRBD1 covers 7 bases. This CDR3 comprises 14 residues. Germline values: CDR1 MNHEY, CDR2 SMNVEV (reference sequence). The junction had 5 bases not matched to a gene; V was cut back by 6 bases and J by 1 base. This chain's CDR3 is CASRVTGANTEAFF. CDR3 DNA: TGTGCCAGCAGGGTCACAGGGGCGAACACTGAAGCTTTCTTT.

The chain employs TRBV10-3 and TRBJ1-1; 8 bases line up with TRBD1. Germline trimming cut 6 bases from V and 4 bases from J; bases unmatched to any gene: 4. CDR3 length equals 13 residues. Germline CDR1 ENHRY, CDR2 SYGVKD. CDR3 bases: TGTGCCATCAGCCCAGGGGGCCCCACTGAAGCTTTCTTT. Its protein product is CAISPGGPTEAFF.

The chain is built from TRBV28 and TRBJ2-5; possible D gene TRBD2, 6 bases. Germline assignment: CDR1 MDHEN and CDR2 SYDVKM. The length of the CDR3 is 15 residues. V lost 2 bases to trimming and J lost 0 bases, with 10 bases between them. CDR3 in amino acids: CASSLVGLYQETQYF. For the CDR3, the DNA is TGTGCCAGCAGTTTAGTGGGACTGTACCAAGAGACCCAGTACTTC.

The rearrangement uses TRBV7-2 and TRBJ2-1; 9 bases are shared with TRBD1. The germline V gene encodes CDR1 SGHTA and CDR2 FQGNSA. The CDR3 has 15 residues. V shed 1 base, J shed 3 bases, and the junction held 1 base outside the gene matches. For the CDR3, the DNA is TGTGCCAGCAGCTTAGACAGGGGGCTCTACAATGAGCAGTTCTTC. It is translated as CASSLDRGLYNEQFF.